The table lists the clone carrying this T cell receptor (beta chain) with many counts. Its antigen remains unidentified. This sample stems from a study of molecular identifiers for immune sequencing clone quantification. The naive CD8 libraries originated from between 20,000 and 1,000,000 sorted cells and drew on 10%, 30% or 50% RNA. General study results and limits: Spike-in Jurkat TCR RNA from a single cell reportedly registered among 900,000 to 1,000,000 naive cells.

TCRdb called the PCR reads again in MiXCR, with one record for every CDR3 protein. The table records 35,000 to 45,000 distinct CDR3 sequences, about a fifth of them present only once. Germline values: CDR1 MNHEY, CDR2 SMNVEV (reference sequence). The V end was cut by 6 bases, the J end by 4 bases, with 8 bases between. The CDR3 has 12 residues. The rearrangement links TRBV27 to TRBJ2-3; D is unclear. The sequenced sample was naive CD8+ T cells from blood, with Jurkat cell RNA spiked in. Subset of the sample: FACS-sorted CD8+CD4-CCR7+CD45RA+ naive T cells. The receptor comes from a human donor in good health. Some libraries in this study had Jurkat cell RNA spiked in. In DNA form, the CDR3 reads TGTGCCAGCAGACAAGTTTCAGATACGCAGTATTTT. Protein sequence: CASRQVSDTQYF.